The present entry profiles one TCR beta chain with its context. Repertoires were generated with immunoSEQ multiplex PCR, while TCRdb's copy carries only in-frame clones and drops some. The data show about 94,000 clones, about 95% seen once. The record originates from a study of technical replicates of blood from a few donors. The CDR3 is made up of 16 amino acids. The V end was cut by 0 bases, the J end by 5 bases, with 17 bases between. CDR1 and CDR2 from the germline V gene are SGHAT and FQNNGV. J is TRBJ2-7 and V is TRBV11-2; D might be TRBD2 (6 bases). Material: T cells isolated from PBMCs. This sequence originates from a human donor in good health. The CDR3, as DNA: TGTGCCAGCAGCTTAGAAAGACTAGTTCGGGGAAACGAGCAGTACTTC. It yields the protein CASSLERLVRGNEQYF.